The clone carrying this T cell receptor (beta chain) was counted many times. Its target is not known. RNA transcripts served as the template for amplifying TCR beta CDR3 regions. A first-round RT-PCR of the TCR CDR3 used the HTBI primer set. TCRdb recomputed calls from the multiplex PCR reads with MiXCR, one row per CDR3 protein. The sample includes approximately 250,000 distinct CDR3 sequences, around 26% of them seen just once. These data originate in a study of T cells in Graves' hyperthyroidism and ophthalmopathy. Not enrolled were patients with uncontrolled infection, other autoimmune disease, pregnancy or lactation. The PBMCs were sourced from fresh peripheral blood (around 9.9 ml). Findings and caveats of the study: Ophthalmopathy and stable hyperthyroidism were told apart by a 13 V-J model. Most clonotypes expanded in the thyroid (above 0.001) were also present in blood.

The V gene lost 4 bases and the J gene lost 2 bases, with 19 bases spanning the gap. The CDR3 runs to 16 residues. Germline CDR1 is SGHRS and CDR2 is YFSETQ. This TCR derives from a woman between 35 and 50 years old with Graves' ophthalmopathy. V and J are TRBV5-1 and TRBJ2-7, with D perhaps matching TRBD1 or TRBD2 (5 bases each). The sample taken for sequencing was blood. The CDR3 DNA reads TGCGCCAGCAGCCCTTTCTGGGGGAGCCTTCCCTACGAGCAGTACTTC. It yields the protein CASSPFWGSLPYEQYF.